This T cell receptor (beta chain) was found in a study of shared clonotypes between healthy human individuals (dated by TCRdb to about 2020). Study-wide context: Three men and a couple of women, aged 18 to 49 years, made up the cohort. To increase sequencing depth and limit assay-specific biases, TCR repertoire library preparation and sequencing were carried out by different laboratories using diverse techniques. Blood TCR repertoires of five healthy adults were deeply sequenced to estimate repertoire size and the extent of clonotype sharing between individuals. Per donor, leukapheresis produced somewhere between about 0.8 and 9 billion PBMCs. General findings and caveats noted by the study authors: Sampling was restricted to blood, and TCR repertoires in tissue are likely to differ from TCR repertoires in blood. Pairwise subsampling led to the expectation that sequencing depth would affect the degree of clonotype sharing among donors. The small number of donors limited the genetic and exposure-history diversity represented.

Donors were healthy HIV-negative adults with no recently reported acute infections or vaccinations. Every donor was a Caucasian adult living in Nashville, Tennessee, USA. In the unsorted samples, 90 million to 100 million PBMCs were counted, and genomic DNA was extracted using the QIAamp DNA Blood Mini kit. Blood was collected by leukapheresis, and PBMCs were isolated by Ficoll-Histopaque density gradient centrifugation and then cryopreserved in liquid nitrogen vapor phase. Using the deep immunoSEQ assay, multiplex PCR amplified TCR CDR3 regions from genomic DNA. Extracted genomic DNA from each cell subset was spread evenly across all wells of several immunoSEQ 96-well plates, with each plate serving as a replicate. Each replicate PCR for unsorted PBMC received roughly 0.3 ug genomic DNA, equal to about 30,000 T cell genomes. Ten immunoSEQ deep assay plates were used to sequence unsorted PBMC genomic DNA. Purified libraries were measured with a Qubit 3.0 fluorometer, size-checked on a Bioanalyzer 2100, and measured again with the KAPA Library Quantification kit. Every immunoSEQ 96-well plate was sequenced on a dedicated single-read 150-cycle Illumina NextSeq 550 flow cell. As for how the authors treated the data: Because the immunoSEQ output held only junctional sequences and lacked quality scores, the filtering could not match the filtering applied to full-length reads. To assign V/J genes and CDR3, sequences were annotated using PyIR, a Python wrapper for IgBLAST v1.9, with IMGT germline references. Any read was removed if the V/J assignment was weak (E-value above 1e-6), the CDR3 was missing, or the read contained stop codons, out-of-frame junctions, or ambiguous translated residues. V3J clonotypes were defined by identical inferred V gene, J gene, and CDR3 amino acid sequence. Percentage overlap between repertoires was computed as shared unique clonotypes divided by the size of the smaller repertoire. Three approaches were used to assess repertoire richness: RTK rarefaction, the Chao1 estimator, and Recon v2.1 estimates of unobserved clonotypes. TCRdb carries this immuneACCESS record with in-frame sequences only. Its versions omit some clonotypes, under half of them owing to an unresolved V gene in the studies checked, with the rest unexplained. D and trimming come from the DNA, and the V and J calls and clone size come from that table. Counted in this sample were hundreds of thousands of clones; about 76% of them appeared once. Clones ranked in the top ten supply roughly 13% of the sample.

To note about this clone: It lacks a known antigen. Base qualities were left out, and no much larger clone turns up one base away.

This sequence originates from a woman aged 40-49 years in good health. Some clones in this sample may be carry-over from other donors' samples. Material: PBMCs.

The nucleotide sequence reads as follows: TGTGCCAGCAGCTTAGGAGTTACCGGGGCCAACGTCCTGACTTTC. Its amino acids are CASSLGVTGANVLTF. The chain is assembled from TRBV7-6 and TRBJ2-6, with the identity of the D gene unclear. CDR1 and CDR2, per the germline V gene, are SGHVS and FNYEAQ. Measured from the cysteine to the phenylalanine, the CDR3 is 15 residues long. Of the read, only the CDR3 DNA is kept; its 45 bases are in frame from base 1. The V end loses 1 base and the J end loses 4 bases, and a stretch of 8 bases separates them.